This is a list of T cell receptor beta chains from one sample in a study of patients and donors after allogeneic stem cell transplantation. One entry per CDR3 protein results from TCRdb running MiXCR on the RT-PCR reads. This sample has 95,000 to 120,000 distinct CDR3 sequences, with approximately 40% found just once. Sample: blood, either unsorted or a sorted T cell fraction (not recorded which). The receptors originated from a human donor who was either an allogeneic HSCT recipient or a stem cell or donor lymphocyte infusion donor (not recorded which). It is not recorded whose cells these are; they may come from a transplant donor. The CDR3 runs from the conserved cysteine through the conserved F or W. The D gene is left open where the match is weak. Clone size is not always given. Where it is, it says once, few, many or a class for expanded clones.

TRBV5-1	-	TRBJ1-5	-	TGCGCCAGCAGCCCCCTTCTTGGAGGCCCGTATCAGCCCCAGCATTTT	CASSPLLGGPYQPQHF
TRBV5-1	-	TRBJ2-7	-	TGCGCCAGCAGCTTGGAACGTTACGAGCAGTACTTC	CASSLERYEQYF
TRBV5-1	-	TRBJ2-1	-	TGCGCCAGCAGAGGAGGTTCTGACAATGAGCAGTTCTTC	CASRGGSDNEQFF
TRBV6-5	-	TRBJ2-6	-	TGTGCCAGCAGAGTGCTGGACTCTGGGGCCAACGTCCTGACTTTC	CASRVLDSGANVLTF
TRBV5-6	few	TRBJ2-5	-	TGTGCCAGCAGCTTGGGACAGCCGGAGACCCAGTACTTC	CASSLGQPETQYF
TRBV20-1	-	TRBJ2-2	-	TGCAGTGCTAGGAAGACTAGGACCGGGGAGCTGTTTTTT	CSARKTRTGELFF
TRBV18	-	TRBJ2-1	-	TGTGCCAGCTCGGAAGCCATAGTCGATGAGCAGTTCTTC	CASSEAIVDEQFF
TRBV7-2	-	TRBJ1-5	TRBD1	TGTGCCAGCAGCTTTGGGACAGGGCCTCAGCCCCAGCATTTT	CASSFGTGPQPQHF
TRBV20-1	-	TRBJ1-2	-	TGCAGCCCTCGGGTGGAAAGGACCGATGGCTACACCTTC	CSPRVERTDGYTF
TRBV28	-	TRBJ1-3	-	TGTGCCAGCAGTTTTCCTGGCTCTGGAAACACCATATATTTT	CASSFPGSGNTIYF
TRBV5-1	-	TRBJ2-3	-	TGCGCCAGCAGCCCGGAAGGTAGCGGCAGCACAGATACGCAGTATTTT	CASSPEGSGSTDTQYF
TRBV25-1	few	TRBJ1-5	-	TGTGCCAGCAGTGCCCAGACAGGACAGCCCCAGCATTTT	CASSAQTGQPQHF
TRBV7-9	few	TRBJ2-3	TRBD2	TGTGCCAGCAGCTTTAAGGGACTAGGCACAGATACGCAGTATTTT	CASSFKGLGTDTQYF